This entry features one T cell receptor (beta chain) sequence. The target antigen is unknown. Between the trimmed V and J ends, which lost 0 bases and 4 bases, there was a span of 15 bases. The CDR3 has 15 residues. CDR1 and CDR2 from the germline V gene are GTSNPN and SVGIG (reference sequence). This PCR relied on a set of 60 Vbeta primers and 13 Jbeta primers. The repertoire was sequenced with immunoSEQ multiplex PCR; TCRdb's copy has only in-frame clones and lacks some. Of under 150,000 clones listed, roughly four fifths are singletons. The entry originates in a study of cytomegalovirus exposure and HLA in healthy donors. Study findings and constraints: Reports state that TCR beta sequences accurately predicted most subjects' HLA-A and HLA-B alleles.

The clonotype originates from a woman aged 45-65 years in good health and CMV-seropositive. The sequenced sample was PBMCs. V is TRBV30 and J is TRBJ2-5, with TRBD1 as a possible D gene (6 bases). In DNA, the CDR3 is TGTGCCTGGAGTGTACCTTGGGGGCCTGTAGAGACCCAGTACTTC. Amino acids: CAWSVPWGPVETQYF.